This T cell receptor beta chain was recorded in a study of T cell responses to AZD1222 COVID-19 vaccine. Study outcomes and limitations: Epitopes outside B.1.351 and B.1.1.7 mutated regions reportedly drew nearly half of spike TCRs.

Comment on this clone: As yet, its antigen is unknown.

Clones were read by immunoSEQ multiplex PCR, and TCRdb kept only the in-frame ones, dropping some. Of around 130,000 clones in the sample, about 91% were seen once. The CDR3 has 15 residues. Germline V CDR1 and CDR2: KGHSH, LQKENI. V lost 3 bases to trimming and J lost 5 bases; unmatched junction nucleotides: 6. The input for sequencing was peripheral blood, taken on day 0 of AZD1222 vaccination. The V call is TRBV18, the J call TRBJ1-1; 10 nucleotides match TRBD1. This sequence originates from an adult in good health. DNA for the CDR3: TGTGCCAGCTCACCCATATCGGACAGGGGGACTGAAGCTTTCTTT. This gives the protein CASSPISDRGTEAFF.